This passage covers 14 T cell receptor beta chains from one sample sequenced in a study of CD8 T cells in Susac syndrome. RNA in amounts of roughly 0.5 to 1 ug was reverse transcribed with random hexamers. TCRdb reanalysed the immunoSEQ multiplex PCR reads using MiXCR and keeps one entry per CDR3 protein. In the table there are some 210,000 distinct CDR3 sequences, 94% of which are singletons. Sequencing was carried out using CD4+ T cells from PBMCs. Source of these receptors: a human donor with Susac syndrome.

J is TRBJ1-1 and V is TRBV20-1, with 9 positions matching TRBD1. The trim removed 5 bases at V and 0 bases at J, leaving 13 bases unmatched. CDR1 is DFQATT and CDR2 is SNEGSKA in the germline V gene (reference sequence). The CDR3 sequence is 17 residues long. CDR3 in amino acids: CSASPVAGQGMNTEAFF. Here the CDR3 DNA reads TGCAGTGCTTCCCCCGTGGCTGGACAGGGGATGAACACTGAAGCTTTCTTT.

CDR3: CSARVRRLANYEQYF. In DNA form, the CDR3 reads TGCAGTGCTAGAGTTCGTCGGCTAGCGAATTACGAGCAGTACTTC. The genes are TRBV20-1 and TRBJ2-7, with D possibly TRBD2 on 6 matching bases. V was pared by 1 base and J by 4 bases, with 17 bases between. Looked up from germline, CDR1 is DFQATT and CDR2 is SNEGSKA (reference sequence). This CDR3 is built from 15 residues.

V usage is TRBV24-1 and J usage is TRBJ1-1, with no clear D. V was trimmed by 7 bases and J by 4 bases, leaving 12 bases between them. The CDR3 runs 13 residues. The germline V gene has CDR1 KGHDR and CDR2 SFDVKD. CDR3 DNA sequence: TGTGCCACCAGCCTTGGGGAAGGCACTGAAGCTTTCTTT. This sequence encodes CATSLGEGTEAFF.

Written as DNA, the CDR3 is TGTGCCTGGAACTTCGGAGGGGGCCTCGGCTACACCTTC. Protein sequence: CAWNFGGGLGYTF. The chain uses TRBV30 and TRBJ1-2; 7 bases map to TRBD1. Trimming at V came to 4 bases and at J to 8 bases, leaving 10 bases not matched to a gene. The CDR3 consists of 13 residues. Germline-derived CDR1 and CDR2 are GTSNPN and SVGIG (reference sequence).

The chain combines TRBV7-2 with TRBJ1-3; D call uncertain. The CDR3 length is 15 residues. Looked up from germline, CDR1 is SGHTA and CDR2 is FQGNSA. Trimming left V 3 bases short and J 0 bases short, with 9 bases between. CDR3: CASSFITASGNTIYF. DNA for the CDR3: TGTGCCAGCAGCTTCATAACAGCCTCTGGAAACACCATATATTTT.

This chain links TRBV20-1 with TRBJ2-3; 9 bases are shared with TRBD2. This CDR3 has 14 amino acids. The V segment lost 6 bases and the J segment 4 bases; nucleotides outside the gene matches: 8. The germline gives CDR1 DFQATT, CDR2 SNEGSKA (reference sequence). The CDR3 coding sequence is TGCAGTGCGGCGGGGGGGCCAGATGCAGATACGCAGTATTTT. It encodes CSAAGGPDADTQYF.

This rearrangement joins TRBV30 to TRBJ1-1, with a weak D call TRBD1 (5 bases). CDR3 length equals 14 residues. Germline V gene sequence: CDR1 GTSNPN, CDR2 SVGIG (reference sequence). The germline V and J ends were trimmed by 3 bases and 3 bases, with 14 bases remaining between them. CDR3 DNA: TGTGCCTGGAGCCACTCAAGAGGGGACACTGAAGCTTTCTTT. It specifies CAWSHSRGDTEAFF.

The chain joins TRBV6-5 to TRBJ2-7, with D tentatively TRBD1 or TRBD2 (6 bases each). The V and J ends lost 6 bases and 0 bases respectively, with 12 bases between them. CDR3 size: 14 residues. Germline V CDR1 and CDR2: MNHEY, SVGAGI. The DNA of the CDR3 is TGTGCCAGCAGGGCGGGGACAACCTCCTACGAGCAGTACTTC. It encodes CASRAGTTSYEQYF.

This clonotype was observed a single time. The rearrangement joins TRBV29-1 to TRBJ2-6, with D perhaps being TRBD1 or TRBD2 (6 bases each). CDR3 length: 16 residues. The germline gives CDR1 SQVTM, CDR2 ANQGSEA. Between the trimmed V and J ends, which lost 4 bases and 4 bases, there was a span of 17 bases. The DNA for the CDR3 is TGCAGCGTTGCGCTTACGGGGGCGGGGGGGGCCAACGTCCTGACTTTC. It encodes CSVALTGAGGANVLTF. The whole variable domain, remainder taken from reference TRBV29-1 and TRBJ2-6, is SAVISQKPSRDICQRGTSLTIQCQVDSQVTMMFWYRQQPGQSLTLIATANQGSEATYESGFVIDKFPISRPNLTFSTLTVSNMSPEDSSIYLCSVALTGAGGANVLTFGAGSRLTVL.

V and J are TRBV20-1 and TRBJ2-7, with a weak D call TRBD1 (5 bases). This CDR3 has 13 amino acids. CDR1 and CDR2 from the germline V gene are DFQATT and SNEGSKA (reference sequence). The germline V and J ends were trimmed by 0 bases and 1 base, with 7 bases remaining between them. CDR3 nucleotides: TGCAGTGCTAGAGATCAGGGATCCTACGAGCAGTACTTC. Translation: CSARDQGSYEQYF.

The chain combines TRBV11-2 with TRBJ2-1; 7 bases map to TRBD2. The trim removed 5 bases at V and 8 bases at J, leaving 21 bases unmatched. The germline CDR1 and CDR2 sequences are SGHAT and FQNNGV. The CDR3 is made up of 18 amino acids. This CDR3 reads CASSPSAVLGLLKDEQFF. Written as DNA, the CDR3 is TGTGCCAGCAGCCCCTCCGCCGTCTTGGGACTACTTAAGGATGAGCAGTTCTTC.

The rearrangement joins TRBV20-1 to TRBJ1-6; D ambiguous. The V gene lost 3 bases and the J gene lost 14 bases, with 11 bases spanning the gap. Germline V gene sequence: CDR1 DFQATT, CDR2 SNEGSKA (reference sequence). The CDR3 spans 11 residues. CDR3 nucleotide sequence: TGCAGTGCTAGCGCCCAGGAGTCCCTCCACTTT. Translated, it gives CSASAQESLHF.

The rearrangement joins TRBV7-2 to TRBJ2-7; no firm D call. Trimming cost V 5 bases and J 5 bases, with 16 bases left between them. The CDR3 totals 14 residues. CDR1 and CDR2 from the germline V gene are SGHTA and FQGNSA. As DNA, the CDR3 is TGTGCCAGCAGCCAAACCCAACGGGCCCACGAGCAGTACTTC. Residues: CASSQTQRAHEQYF.

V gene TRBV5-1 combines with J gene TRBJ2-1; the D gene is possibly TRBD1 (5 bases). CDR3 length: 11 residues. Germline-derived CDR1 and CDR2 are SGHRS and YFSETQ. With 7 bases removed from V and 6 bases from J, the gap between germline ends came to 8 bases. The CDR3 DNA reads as TGCGCCAGCGCGACAGCCAATGAGCAGTTCTTC. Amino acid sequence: CASATANEQFF.